The table lists the clone carrying this T cell receptor (beta chain) with a count of one. What it recognizes is unknown. This sample is drawn from a study of lymphopenia after photon versus proton radiotherapy. Regarding the study as a whole: Under photons, naive T cells and diversity fell while effector/memory populations rose. After the lymphocyte nadir, photon-treated repertoires showed oligoclonal expansion, especially of CD8+ Temra cells. Better survival with proton therapy was suggested as possible, not demonstrated.

The method was immunoSEQ multiplex PCR; TCRdb's version includes in-frame clones alone and lacks a portion of them. The table lists just over 25,000 clones, more than 80% of them singletons. The clonotype comes from a young man with gastric cancer. The sequenced sample was peripheral blood, obtained from a patient treated with photon-based radiotherapy.

CDR3 protein: CASSSGTRGYYEQYF. CDR3 DNA: TGTGCCAGCAGCTCAGGGACAAGGGGATACTACGAGCAGTACTTC. The V gene is TRBV7-6, the J gene TRBJ2-7; possibly TRBD1 for D (6 bases). V gave up 4 bases and J gave up 3 bases, with 16 bases separating them. Germline V CDR1 and CDR2: SGHVS, FNYEAQ. This CDR3 spans 15 amino acids.